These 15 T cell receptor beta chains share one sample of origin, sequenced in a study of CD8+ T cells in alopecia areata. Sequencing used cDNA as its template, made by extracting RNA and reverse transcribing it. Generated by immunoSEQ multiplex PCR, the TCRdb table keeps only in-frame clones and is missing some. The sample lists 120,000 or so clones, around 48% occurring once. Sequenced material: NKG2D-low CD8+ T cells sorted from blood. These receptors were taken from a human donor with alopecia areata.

The CDR3 loop is CVFTHFSGTGPYEQYF. CDR3 DNA sequence: TGCGTCTTTACCCATTTCTCCGGGACAGGACCCTACGAGCAGTACTTC. V usage is TRBV23-1 and J usage is TRBJ2-7; 8 bases fit TRBD1. TRBV23-1 is assigned to the ORF class and has an uncertain function. This CDR3 has 16 residues.

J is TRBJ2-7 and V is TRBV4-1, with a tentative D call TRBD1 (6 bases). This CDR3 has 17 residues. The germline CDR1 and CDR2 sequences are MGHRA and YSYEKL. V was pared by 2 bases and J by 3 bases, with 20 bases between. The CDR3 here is CASSQSPRTVTIYEQYF. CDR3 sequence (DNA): TGCGCCAGCAGCCAATCACCTCGGACAGTAACAATCTACGAGCAGTACTTC.

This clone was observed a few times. DNA for the CDR3: TGTGCCAGCAGCGGACAGCCGTCTGGGGCCAACGTCCTGACTTTC. This sequence encodes CASSGQPSGANVLTF. The chain combines TRBV28 with TRBJ2-6; D may be TRBD1 (6 bases). Germline lookup yields CDR1 MDHEN and CDR2 SYDVKM. CDR3 length equals 15 residues. V was trimmed by 6 bases and J by 1 base, leaving 10 bases between them.

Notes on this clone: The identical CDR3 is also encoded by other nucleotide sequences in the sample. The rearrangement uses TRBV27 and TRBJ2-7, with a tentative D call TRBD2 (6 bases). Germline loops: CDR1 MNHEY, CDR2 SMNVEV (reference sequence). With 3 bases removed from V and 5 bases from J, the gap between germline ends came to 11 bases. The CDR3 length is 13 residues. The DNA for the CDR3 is TGTGCCAGCAGTTTGGCAGGAGGGGACGAGCAGTACTTC. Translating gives CASSLAGGDEQYF.

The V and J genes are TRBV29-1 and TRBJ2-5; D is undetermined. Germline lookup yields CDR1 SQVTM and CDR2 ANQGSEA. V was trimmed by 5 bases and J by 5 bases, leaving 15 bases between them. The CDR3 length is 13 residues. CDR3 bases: TGCAGCGTTTTCGCCGGCTTAACCGAGACCCAGTACTTC. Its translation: CSVFAGLTETQYF.

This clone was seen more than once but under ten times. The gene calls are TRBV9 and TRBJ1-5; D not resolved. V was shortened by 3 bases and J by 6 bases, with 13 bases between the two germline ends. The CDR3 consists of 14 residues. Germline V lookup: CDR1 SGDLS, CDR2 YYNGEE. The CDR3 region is CASSEAPIGQPQHF. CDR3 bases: TGTGCCAGCAGCGAGGCCCCCATCGGTCAGCCCCAGCATTTT.

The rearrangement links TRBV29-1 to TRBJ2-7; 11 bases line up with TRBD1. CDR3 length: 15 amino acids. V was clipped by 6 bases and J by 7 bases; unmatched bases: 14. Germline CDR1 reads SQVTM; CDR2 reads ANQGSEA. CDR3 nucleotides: TGCAGCGTCGGGCCCCGGGACAGGGGGGTCTGGGAGCAGTACTTC. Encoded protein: CSVGPRDRGVWEQYF.

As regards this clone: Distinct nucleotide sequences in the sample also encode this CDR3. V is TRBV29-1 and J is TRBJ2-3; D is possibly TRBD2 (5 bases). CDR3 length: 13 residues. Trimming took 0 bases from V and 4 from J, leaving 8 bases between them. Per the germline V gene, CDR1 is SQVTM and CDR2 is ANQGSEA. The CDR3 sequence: CSVEDLLADTQYF. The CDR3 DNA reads TGCAGCGTTGAAGATCTACTAGCAGATACGCAGTATTTT.

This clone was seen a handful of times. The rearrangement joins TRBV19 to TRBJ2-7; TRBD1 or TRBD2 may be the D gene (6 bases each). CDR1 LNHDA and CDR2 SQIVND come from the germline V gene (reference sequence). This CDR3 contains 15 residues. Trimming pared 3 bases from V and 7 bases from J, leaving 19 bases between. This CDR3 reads CASSISAGGYEEQYF. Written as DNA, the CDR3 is TGTGCCAGTAGTATTTCAGCCGGGGGCTACGAGGAGCAGTACTTC.

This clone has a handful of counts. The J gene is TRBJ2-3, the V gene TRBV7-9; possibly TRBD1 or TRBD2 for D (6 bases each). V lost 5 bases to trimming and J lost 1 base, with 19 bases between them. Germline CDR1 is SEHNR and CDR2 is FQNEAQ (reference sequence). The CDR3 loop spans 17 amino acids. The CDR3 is CASSPFGGEAGTDTQYF. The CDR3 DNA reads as TGTGCCAGCAGCCCCTTCGGGGGCGAAGCGGGCACAGATACGCAGTATTTT.

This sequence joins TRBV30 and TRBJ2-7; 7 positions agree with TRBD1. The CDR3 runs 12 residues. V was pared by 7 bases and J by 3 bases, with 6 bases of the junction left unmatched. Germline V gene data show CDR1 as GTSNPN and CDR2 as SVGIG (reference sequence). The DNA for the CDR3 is TGTGCCTCATCCCGGGACAGCTACGAGCAGTACTTC. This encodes CASSRDSYEQYF.

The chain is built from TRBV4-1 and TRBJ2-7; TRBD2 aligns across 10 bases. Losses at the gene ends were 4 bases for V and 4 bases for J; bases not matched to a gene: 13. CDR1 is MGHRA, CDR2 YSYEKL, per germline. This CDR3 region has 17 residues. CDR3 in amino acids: CASSRLAGLAGDYEQYF. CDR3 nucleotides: TGCGCCAGCAGCCGACTAGCAGGGCTAGCGGGAGATTACGAGCAGTACTTC.

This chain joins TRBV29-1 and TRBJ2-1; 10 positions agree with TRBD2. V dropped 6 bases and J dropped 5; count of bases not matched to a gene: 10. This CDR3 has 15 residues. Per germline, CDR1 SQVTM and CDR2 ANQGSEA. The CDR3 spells CSVTNLAGVNNEQFF. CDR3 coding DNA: TGCAGCGTCACCAATCTAGCGGGGGTAAACAATGAGCAGTTCTTC.

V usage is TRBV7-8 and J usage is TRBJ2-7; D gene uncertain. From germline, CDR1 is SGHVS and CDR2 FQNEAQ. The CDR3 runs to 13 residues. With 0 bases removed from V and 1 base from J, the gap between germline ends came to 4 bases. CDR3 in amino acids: CASSLARSYEQYF. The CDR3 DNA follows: TGTGCCAGCAGCTTAGCTCGTTCCTACGAGCAGTACTTC.

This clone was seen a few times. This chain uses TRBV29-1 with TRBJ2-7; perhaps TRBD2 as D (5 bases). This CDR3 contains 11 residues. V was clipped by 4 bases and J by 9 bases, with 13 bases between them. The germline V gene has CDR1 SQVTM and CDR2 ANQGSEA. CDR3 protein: CSVGGSDGQYF. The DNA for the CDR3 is TGCAGCGTTGGAGGGAGTGACGGGCAGTACTTC.